Each of the 14 T cell receptor beta chains below was sequenced from the same sample in a study of T cell responses to AZD1222 COVID-19 vaccine. Libraries were prepared by immunoSEQ multiplex PCR; TCRdb keeps only in-frame clonotypes and omits some of them. Altogether roughly 13,000 clones are present, less than 85% being singletons, with the ten largest covering about 40%. Sequencing used peripheral blood, obtained 28 days after the second AZD1222 dose. These receptors all stem from an adult who received the AZD1222 COVID-19 vaccine.

V usage is TRBV14 and J usage is TRBJ2-7; no definite D call. From germline, CDR1 is SGHDN and CDR2 FVKESK. V lost 3 bases, J lost 0 bases, and 12 bases lay in between. The CDR3 is 15 amino acids. In DNA, the CDR3 is TGTGCCAGCAGCCACGGCCAGCCGCACTCCTACGAGCAGTACTTC. Translated: CASSHGQPHSYEQYF. The full variable domain, in which reference TRBV14 and TRBJ2-7 provide the parts outside the CDR3, is EAGVTQFPSHSVIEKGQTVTLRCDPISGHDNLYWYRRVMGKEIKFLLHFVKESKQDESGMPNNRFLAERTGGTYSTLKVQPAELEDSGVYFCASSHGQPHSYEQYFGPGTRLTVT.

This chain connects TRBV30 to TRBJ1-4; the D is unclear. This CDR3 has 15 residues. V was cut by 2 bases and J by 0 bases, with 10 bases left in between. Germline lookup yields CDR1 GTSNPN and CDR2 SVGIG (reference sequence). The CDR3 protein is CAWSPIDSTNEKLFF. Written as DNA, the CDR3 is TGTGCCTGGAGTCCCATTGATTCAACTAATGAAAAACTGTTTTTT. The entire variable domain, with the rest obtained from reference TRBV30 and TRBJ1-4, is as follows: SQTIHQWPATLVQPVGSPLSLECTVEGTSNPNLYWYRQAAGRGLQLLFYSVGIGQISSEVPQNLSASRPQDRQFILSSKKLLLSDSGFYLCAWSPIDSTNEKLFFGSGTQLSVL.

The chain recombines TRBV30 with TRBJ1-6, with D unresolved. The CDR3 runs 15 residues. Trimming stripped 4 bases from V and 6 bases from J, with 16 bases between. From germline, CDR1 is GTSNPN and CDR2 SVGIG (reference sequence). CDR3 protein: CAWTQNRGFNSPLHF. The CDR3 bases are TGTGCCTGGACCCAAAACCGAGGTTTTAATTCACCCCTCCACTTT. The variable domain in full, completed from reference TRBV30 and TRBJ1-6, reads SQTIHQWPATLVQPVGSPLSLECTVEGTSNPNLYWYRQAAGRGLQLLFYSVGIGQISSEVPQNLSASRPQDRQFILSSKKLLLSDSGFYLCAWTQNRGFNSPLHFGNGTRLTVT.

The chain couples TRBV11-2 to TRBJ2-2; D may be TRBD1 (6 bases). Germline lookup yields CDR1 SGHAT and CDR2 FQNNGV. V lost 1 base and J 5 bases, leaving 14 bases between the germline ends. The CDR3 spans 16 residues. CDR3: CASSLGSGDATGELFF. CDR3 nucleotides: TGTGCCAGCAGCTTAGGGTCAGGGGATGCGACCGGGGAGCTGTTTTTT.

This chain links TRBV19 with TRBJ1-1, with no clear D. V was cut by 2 bases and J by 0 bases, with 7 bases left in between. The CDR3 totals 14 residues. Per germline, CDR1 LNHDA and CDR2 SQIVND (reference sequence). The CDR3 loop reads CASSIRKLNTEAFF. CDR3 in DNA: TGTGCCAGTAGTATAAGGAAACTGAACACTGAAGCTTTCTTT.

The chain is built from TRBV19 and TRBJ2-7; 8 nucleotides agree with TRBD1. The CDR3 contains 12 residues. Germline CDR1 and CDR2: LNHDA and SQIVND (reference sequence). The V and J ends lost 8 bases and 5 bases, in that order; junction bases with no gene match: 5. In DNA, the CDR3 is TGTGCCAGTGAGGGACAGGCCCACGAGCAGTACTTC. It specifies CASEGQAHEQYF.

This chain joins TRBV18 and TRBJ2-3; D is undetermined. V lost 6 bases and J 1 base, leaving 14 bases between the germline ends. The CDR3 loop spans 15 amino acids. The germline V gene has CDR1 KGHSH and CDR2 LQKENI. In DNA form, the CDR3 reads TGTGCCAGCTCCGTCCGGTCCTCGGGCACAGATACGCAGTATTTT. It encodes CASSVRSSGTDTQYF.

The chain links TRBV4-3 to TRBJ2-1, with TRBD2 matching 16 bases. The CDR3 totals 17 residues. The V segment lost 3 bases and the J segment 1 base; nucleotides outside the gene matches: 0. Germline CDR1 LGHNA, CDR2 YSLEER. CDR3 in amino acids: CASSQGLAGGSYNEQFF. In DNA form, the CDR3 reads TGCGCCAGCAGCCAGGGACTAGCGGGAGGGTCCTACAATGAGCAGTTCTTC.

This chain uses TRBV2 with TRBJ2-5; D not resolved. Germline V gene sequence: CDR1 SNHLY, CDR2 FYNNEI. V shed 8 bases and J shed 4 bases, with 8 bases lying between them. The CDR3 contains 11 residues. CDR3: CASGQGETQYF. The CDR3 DNA reads as TGTGCCAGCGGCCAAGGAGAGACCCAGTACTTC. The variable domain in full, completed from reference TRBV2 and TRBJ2-5, reads EPEVTQTPSHQVTQMGQEVILRCVPISNHLYFYWYRQILGQKVEFLVSFYNNEISEKSEIFDDQFSVERPDGSNFTLKIRSTKLEDSAMYFCASGQGETQYFGPGTRLLVL.

V is TRBV4-1 and J is TRBJ2-7; 7 bases are a match to TRBD1. The V gene end was trimmed by 3 bases and the J gene end by 5 bases; junction bases not matched to a gene: 10. This CDR3 is 15 amino acids long. Germline V gives CDR1 MGHRA, CDR2 YSYEKL. CDR3 in DNA: TGCGCCAGCAGCCAGAGACAGGGCTCTCTCGACGAGCAGTACTTC. This sequence encodes CASSQRQGSLDEQYF.

V is TRBV5-1 and J is TRBJ2-5; 9 positions agree with TRBD1. The CDR3 consists of 17 residues. Germline values: CDR1 SGHRS, CDR2 YFSETQ. J was trimmed by 1 base and V by 4 bases; bases with no gene match: 11. The CDR3 region has the DNA TGCGCCAGCAGCCCACTACTTGGACAGGGGACCCAAGAGACCCAGTACTTC. Encoded protein: CASSPLLGQGTQETQYF.

The chain joins TRBV2 to TRBJ1-2, with D unresolved. Trimming pared 3 bases from V and 8 bases from J, leaving 7 bases between. The germline V gene has CDR1 SNHLY and CDR2 FYNNEI. CDR3 size: 11 residues. CDR3 DNA: TGTGCCAGCAGTGAGGCGGGAGGCTACACCTTC. Translated, it gives CASSEAGGYTF.

This clone was picked up a small number of times. The CDR3 here is CASSKRHGTDGGLEKLFF. The DNA of the CDR3 is TGTGCCAGCAGCAAAAGACACGGGACAGATGGGGGATTAGAAAAACTGTTTTTT. J is TRBJ1-4 and V is TRBV7-8; 7 positions match TRBD1. The ends lost 5 bases at V and 8 bases at J; junction bases unmatched: 20. Looked up from germline, CDR1 is SGHVS and CDR2 is FQNEAQ. The CDR3 is 18 residues long.

CDR3 residues: CASSYIGGTNYEQYF. DNA for the CDR3: TGTGCCAGCAGCTATATTGGCGGGACTAACTACGAGCAGTACTTC. The chain joins TRBV7-9 to TRBJ2-7, with 7 bases lining up with TRBD2. The V segment lost 4 bases and the J segment 3 bases; nucleotides outside the gene matches: 9. The CDR3 loop spans 15 amino acids. Germline CDR1 and CDR2: SEHNR and FQNEAQ (reference sequence).